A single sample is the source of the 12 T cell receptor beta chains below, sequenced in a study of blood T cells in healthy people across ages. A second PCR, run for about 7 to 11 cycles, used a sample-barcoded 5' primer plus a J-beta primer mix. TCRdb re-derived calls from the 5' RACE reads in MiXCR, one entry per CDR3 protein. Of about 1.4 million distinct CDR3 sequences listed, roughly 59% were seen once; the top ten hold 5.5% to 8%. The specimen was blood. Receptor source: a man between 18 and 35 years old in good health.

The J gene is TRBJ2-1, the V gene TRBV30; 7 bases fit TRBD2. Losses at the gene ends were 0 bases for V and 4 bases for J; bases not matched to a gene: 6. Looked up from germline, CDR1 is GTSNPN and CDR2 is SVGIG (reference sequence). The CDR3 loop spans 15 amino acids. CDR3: CAWSVPSGLYNEQFF. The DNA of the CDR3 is TGTGCCTGGAGTGTACCTAGCGGACTATACAATGAGCAGTTCTTC.

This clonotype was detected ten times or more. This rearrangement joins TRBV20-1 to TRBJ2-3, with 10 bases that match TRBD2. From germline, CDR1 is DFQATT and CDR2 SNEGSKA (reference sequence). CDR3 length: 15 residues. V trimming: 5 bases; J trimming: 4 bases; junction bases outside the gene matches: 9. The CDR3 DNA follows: TGCAGTGCTGCTAGCGGGGGAGGTTTCGCAGATACGCAGTATTTT. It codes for CSAASGGGFADTQYF.

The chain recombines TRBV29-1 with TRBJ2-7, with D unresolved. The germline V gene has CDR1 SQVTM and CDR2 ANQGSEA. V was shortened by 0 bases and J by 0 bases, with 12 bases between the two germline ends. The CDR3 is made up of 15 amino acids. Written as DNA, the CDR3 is TGCAGCGTTGAAGATCTTGACGGCACCTCCTACGAGCAGTACTTC. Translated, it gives CSVEDLDGTSYEQYF.

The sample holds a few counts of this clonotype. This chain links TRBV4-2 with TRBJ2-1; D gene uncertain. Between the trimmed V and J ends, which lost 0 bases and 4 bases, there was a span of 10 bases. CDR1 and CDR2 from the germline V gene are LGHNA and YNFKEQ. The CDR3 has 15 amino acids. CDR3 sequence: CASSQDLDVYNEQFF. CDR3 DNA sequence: TGTGCCAGCAGCCAAGATCTCGACGTATACAATGAGCAGTTCTTC.

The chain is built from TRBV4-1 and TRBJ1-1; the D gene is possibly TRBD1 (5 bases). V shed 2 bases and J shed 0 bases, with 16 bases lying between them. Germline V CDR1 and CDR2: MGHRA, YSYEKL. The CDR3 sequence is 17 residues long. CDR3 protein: CASSQPHIAGMNTEAFF. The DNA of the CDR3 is TGCGCCAGCAGCCAACCTCATATAGCAGGGATGAACACTGAAGCTTTCTTT.

CDR3 in DNA: TGCAGTGCTAGAGGTGGAACAGGCACTAATGAAAAACTGTTTTTT. Translated, it gives CSARGGTGTNEKLFF. The J gene is TRBJ1-4, the V gene TRBV20-1; weak D call: TRBD1 (5 bases). This CDR3 region has 15 residues. V lost 1 base and J 2 bases, leaving 11 bases between the germline ends. Looked up from germline, CDR1 is DFQATT and CDR2 is SNEGSKA (reference sequence).

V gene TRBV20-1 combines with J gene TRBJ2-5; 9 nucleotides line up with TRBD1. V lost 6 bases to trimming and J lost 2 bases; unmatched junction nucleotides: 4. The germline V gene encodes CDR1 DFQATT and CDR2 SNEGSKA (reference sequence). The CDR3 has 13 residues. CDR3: CSALTGGQETQYF. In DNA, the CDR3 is TGCAGTGCATTGACAGGGGGGCAAGAGACCCAGTACTTC.

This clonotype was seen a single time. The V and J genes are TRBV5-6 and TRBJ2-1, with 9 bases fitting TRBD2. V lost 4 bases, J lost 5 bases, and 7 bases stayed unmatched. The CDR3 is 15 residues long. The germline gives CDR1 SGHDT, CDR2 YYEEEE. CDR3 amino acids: CASSALAGPHNEQFF. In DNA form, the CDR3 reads TGTGCCAGCAGCGCTCTAGCGGGACCCCACAATGAGCAGTTCTTC.

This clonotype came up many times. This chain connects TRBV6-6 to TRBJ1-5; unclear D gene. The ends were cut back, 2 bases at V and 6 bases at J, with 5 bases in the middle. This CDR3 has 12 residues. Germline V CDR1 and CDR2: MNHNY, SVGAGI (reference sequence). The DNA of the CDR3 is TGTGCCAGCAGTTACCCCGGTCAGCCCCAGCATTTT. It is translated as CASSYPGQPQHF.

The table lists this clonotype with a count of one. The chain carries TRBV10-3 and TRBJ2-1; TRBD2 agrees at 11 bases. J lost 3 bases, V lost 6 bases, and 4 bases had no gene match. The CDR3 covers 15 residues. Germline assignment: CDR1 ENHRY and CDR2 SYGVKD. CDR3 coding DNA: TGTGCCATCAGCGAGACTAGCGGGATCTACAATGAGCAGTTCTTC. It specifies CAISETSGIYNEQFF.

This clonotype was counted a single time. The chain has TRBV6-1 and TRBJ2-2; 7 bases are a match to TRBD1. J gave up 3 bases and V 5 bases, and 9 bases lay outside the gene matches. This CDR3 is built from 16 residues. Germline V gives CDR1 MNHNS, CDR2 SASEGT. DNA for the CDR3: TGTGCCAGCAGTCATACAGGGGTCTCGGACACCGGGGAGCTGTTTTTT. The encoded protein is CASSHTGVSDTGELFF.

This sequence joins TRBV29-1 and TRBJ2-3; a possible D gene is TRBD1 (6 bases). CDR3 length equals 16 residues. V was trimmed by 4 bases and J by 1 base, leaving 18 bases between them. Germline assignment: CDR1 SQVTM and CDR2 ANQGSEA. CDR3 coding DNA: TGCAGCGTTGCGCCACGCAGGGGCGTGGGCACAGATACGCAGTATTTT. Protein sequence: CSVAPRRGVGTDTQYF.